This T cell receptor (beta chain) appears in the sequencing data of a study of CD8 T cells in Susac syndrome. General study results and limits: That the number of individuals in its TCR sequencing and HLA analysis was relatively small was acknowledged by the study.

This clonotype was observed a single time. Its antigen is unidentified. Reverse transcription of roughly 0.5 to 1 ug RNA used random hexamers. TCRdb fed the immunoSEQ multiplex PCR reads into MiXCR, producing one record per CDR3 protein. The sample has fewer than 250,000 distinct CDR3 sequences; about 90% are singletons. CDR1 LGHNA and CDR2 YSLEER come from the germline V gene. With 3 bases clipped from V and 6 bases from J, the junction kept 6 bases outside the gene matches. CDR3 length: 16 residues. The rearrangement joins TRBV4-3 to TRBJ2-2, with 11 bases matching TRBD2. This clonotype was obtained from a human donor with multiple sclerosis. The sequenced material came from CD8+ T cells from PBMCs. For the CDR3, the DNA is TGCGCCAGCAGCCACACCGGGACTAGCGGCGCCGGGGAGCTGTTTTTT. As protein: CASSHTGTSGAGELFF.